This T cell receptor beta chain stems from a study of blood T cell repertoires in COVID-19. The wider study: Donors in the United States, Italy and Spain gave samples during acute or convalescent COVID-19. From T cells, B-cell-depleted T cells, or PBMCs came the material, which was cDNA or gDNA.

With 10 bases clipped from V and 6 bases from J, the junction kept 12 bases outside the gene matches. Germline loops: CDR1 LNHDA, CDR2 SQIVND (reference sequence). This CDR3 is 14 amino acids long. Some clones are missing from TCRdb's copy, which holds only in-frame ones; the method was immunoSEQ multiplex PCR. The table shows about 120,000 clones, with around 87% occurring only once. Sequences were obtained from peripheral blood. The J gene is TRBJ1-5, the V gene TRBV19; 7 bases are a match to TRBD1. The source of this sequence is a woman aged 55-69 years with COVID-19, enrolled during active disease. In nucleotides, the CDR3 is TGTGCCACAAGTAGGGGGCACCAAGGTCAGCCCCAGCATTTT. Translated: CATSRGHQGQPQHF.